These T cell receptor beta chains were read from a single sample in a study of beta chain features in type 1 diabetes. Libraries were prepared by immunoSEQ multiplex PCR; TCRdb keeps only in-frame clonotypes and omits some of them. In the table there are under 550,000 clones, over 9.5% of which are singletons. The sample taken for sequencing was naive CD4+ T cells from blood. Every receptor here comes from a young woman in good health. The conserved cysteine and the conserved F or W are not part of the CDR3 here.

v_call	j_call	cdr3_aa
TRBV6-6	TRBJ2-5	ASSYFEGTETQY
TRBV5-1	TRBJ2-3	ASSLGTNTDTQY
TRBV18	TRBJ1-2	ASSPSLLTRERGYT
TRBV2	TRBJ2-1	ASSKEKIYNEQF
TRBV15	TRBJ2-5	ATSRDPGAQETQY
TRBV30	TRBJ1-2	AWSVGGQGIGYT
TRBV4-2	TRBJ2-1	ASSQDLRGSYNEQF
TRBV4-3	TRBJ2-3	ASSQERTTAGDTQY
TRBV25-1	TRBJ2-7	ASRKGEFEQY
TRBV7-9	TRBJ1-3	ASNLRTTVFSGNTIY
TRBV6-1	TRBJ2-5	ASSETGWQTQY
TRBV7-2	TRBJ2-3	ASIRLAGAADTQY
TRBV7-8	TRBJ1-1	ASSLGAGTEAF
TRBV5-1	TRBJ2-7	ASSPGSGRAYEQY
TRBV18	TRBJ1-2	ASSPGRDNYGYT
TRBV6-5	TRBJ2-2	ATSRQGNTGELF
TRBV7-2	TRBJ2-1	ASSLGRDRGDEQF
TRBV7-9	TRBJ2-2	ASSPYTGELF
TRBV7-3	TRBJ1-1	ASSLRGNTEAF
TRBV30	TRBJ2-2	AYATSGGNTGELF
TRBV4-2	TRBJ1-5	ASSPRAGAGDQPQH
TRBV4-1	TRBJ2-3	ASSQAGTSGFTDTQY
TRBV14	TRBJ2-3	ASSHTDTQY
TRBV5-1	TRBJ2-3	ASSNGESTDTQY
TRBV7-7	TRBJ2-3	ASSLGRGADTQY
TRBV2	TRBJ2-3	ASRTTGAGDTQY
TRBV4-3	TRBJ2-1	ASSQASGTGTYNEQF
TRBV30	TRBJ1-2	AWSPGPSYGYT
TRBV11-1	TRBJ1-5	ASSLEQNQPQH
TRBV7-9	TRBJ2-5	ASSSLAGATQY
TRBV29-1	TRBJ2-5	SVEEDTAQETQY
TRBV4-1	TRBJ2-1	ASRQDALAGSSYNEQF
TRBV18	TRBJ2-1	ASSLLGQDYNEQF
TRBV7-2	TRBJ2-1	ASSLQGPGDNEQF
TRBV4-2	TRBJ2-3	ASSQLAGATDTQY
TRBV2	TRBJ1-1	ATVGVYTVNTEAF
TRBV18	TRBJ1-2	ASSPPRGNYGYT
TRBV7-3	TRBJ2-1	ASSLDSQTYNEQF
TRBV6-5	TRBJ1-5	ASSYSWGSNQPQH
TRBV5-1	TRBJ2-5	ASSPGIGETQY
TRBV2	TRBJ2-5	ASSEEMGNQETQY
TRBV7-3	TRBJ2-5	ASSLRGYSQETQY
TRBV29-1	TRBJ2-7	SVARGSGALEQY
TRBV7-6	TRBJ2-6	ASSLVLRGGSDGANVLT
TRBV7-2	TRBJ2-1	ASSLTGGTLYNEQF
TRBV4-2	TRBJ2-1	ASSLASGVGEQF
TRBV29-1	TRBJ1-1	SVGRQLNTEAF
TRBV7-3	TRBJ2-5	ASSLSGGDETQY
TRBV30	TRBJ2-3	AWNHGQPTDTQY
TRBV18	TRBJ2-7	ASSDQDGEYEQY
TRBV11-2	TRBJ1-5	ASSRQGATNQPQH
TRBV7-9	TRBJ2-5	ASSPPGGTQY
TRBV30	TRBJ2-7	ASDGSLYEQY
TRBV7-9	TRBJ2-1	ASSLKGRTGDEQF
TRBV6-1	TRBJ1-1	ASSEPGRWNTEAF
TRBV4-2	TRBJ1-3	ASSQDPLDIGGNTIY
TRBV7-2	TRBJ1-2	ASSQKNTRLGNRGYT
TRBV19	TRBJ1-1	ASSGSVEAF
TRBV7-8	TRBJ2-1	ASSLARASFDNEQF
TRBV7-9	TRBJ2-3	ASSLGTLVADTQY